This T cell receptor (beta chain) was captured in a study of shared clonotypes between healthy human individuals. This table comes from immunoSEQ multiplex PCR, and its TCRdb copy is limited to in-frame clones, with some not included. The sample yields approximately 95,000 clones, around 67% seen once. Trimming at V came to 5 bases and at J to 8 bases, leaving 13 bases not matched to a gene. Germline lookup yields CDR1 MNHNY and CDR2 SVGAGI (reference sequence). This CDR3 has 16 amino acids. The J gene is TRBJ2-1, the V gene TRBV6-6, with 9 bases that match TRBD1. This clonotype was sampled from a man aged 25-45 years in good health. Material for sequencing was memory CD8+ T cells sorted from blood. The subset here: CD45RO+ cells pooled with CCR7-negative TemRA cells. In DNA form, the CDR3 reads TGTGCCAGCAGTGCTAAGGACAGGGGATGGTTCGATGAGCAGTTCTTC. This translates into CASSAKDRGWFDEQFF.